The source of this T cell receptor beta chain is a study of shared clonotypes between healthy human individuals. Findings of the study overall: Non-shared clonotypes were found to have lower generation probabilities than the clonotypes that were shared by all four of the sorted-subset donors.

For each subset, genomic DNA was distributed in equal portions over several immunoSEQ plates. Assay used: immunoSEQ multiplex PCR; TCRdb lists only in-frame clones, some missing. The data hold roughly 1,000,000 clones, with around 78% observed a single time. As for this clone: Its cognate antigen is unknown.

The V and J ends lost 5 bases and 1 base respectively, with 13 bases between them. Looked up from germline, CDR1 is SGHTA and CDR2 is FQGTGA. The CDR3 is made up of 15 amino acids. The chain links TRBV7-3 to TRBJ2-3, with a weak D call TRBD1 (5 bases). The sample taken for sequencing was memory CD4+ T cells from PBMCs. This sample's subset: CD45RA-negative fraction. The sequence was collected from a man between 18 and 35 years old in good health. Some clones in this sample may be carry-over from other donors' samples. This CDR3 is CASSPQGGGTDTQYF. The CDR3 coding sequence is TGTGCCAGCAGCCCCCAGGGTGGGGGCACAGATACGCAGTATTTT.